These 8 T cell receptor beta chains came from one sample sequenced in a study of blood T cell repertoires in COVID-19. Profiling relied on immunoSEQ multiplex PCR, and the TCRdb table lists in-frame clones only, not all of them. The data hold 310,000 or so clones, with approximately 86% observed a single time. Sequenced sample: peripheral blood. These receptor sequences come from an older man with acute or convalescent COVID-19.

The genes are TRBV7-3 and TRBJ1-2; 9 bases are a match to TRBD1. The CDR3 has 14 residues. Trimming took 3 bases from V and 8 from J; bases not matched to a gene: 7. In germline, CDR1 is SGHTA, CDR2 FQGTGA. CDR3 in DNA: TGTGCCAGCAGCTTGACAGGGGGAACGTCGGGCTACACCTTC. As protein: CASSLTGGTSGYTF.

J is TRBJ2-2 and V is TRBV5-1; 7 nucleotides match TRBD1. Germline CDR1 reads SGHRS; CDR2 reads YFSETQ. The CDR3 loop spans 13 amino acids. After removal of 4 bases from V and 6 bases from J, the junction contained 3 bases not matched to a gene. CDR3 DNA: TGCGCCAGCAGCGACAGGGTGGCCGGGGAGCTGTTTTTT. Residues: CASSDRVAGELFF.

Only one count was recorded for this clone. The rearrangement uses TRBV6-4 and TRBJ2-2; TRBD1 aligns across 8 bases. CDR3 length: 15 amino acids. Germline CDR1 is MRHNA and CDR2 is SNTAGT. V lost 5 bases and J lost 2; bases outside the gene matches: 4. The CDR3 reads CASSPTGANTGELFF. The DNA for the CDR3 is TGTGCCAGCAGTCCGACAGGGGCCAACACCGGGGAGCTGTTTTTT.

V usage is TRBV6-5 and J usage is TRBJ1-2, with D unclear. Per germline, CDR1 MNHEY and CDR2 SVGAGI. The CDR3 consists of 11 residues. Trimming cost V 8 bases and J 2 bases, with 6 bases left between them. The CDR3 DNA reads TGTGCCAGCGGGCCGAACTATGGCTACACCTTC. As protein: CASGPNYGYTF.

The CDR3 here is CATSDSRTYQETQYF. CDR3 nucleotides: TGTGCCACCAGTGATTCTCGGACATACCAAGAGACCCAGTACTTC. V gene TRBV24-1 combines with J gene TRBJ2-5; possibly TRBD1 for D (5 bases). The germline V gene encodes CDR1 KGHDR and CDR2 SFDVKD. V lost 2 bases and J 0 bases, leaving 9 bases between the germline ends. The length of the CDR3 is 15 residues.

The CDR3, as DNA: TGTGCCAGCTCACCATCCCCGGCGGGGAGCTCCTACGAGCAGTACTTC. It specifies CASSPSPAGSSYEQYF. The gene calls are TRBV18 and TRBJ2-7; the D gene is possibly TRBD2 (6 bases). Germline assignment: CDR1 KGHSH and CDR2 LQKENI. The V gene lost 2 bases and the J gene lost 0 bases, with 14 bases spanning the gap. CDR3 length equals 16 residues.

This clone was observed once. CDR3: CASSEREIPTDTQYF. The CDR3 DNA sequence: TGTGCCAGCAGTGAGAGGGAGATACCCACAGATACGCAGTATTTT. The chain combines TRBV6-1 with TRBJ2-3; the D gene is possibly TRBD2 (5 bases). CDR1 and CDR2 (germline): MNHNS, SASEGT. CDR3 length equals 15 residues. The V gene lost 3 bases and the J gene lost 2 bases, with 12 bases spanning the gap.

V and J are TRBV10-3 and TRBJ2-5; 7 bases are a match to TRBD1. V gave up 4 bases and J gave up 7 bases; unmatched junction bases: 3. The V gene's germline CDR1 is ENHRY and CDR2 SYGVKD. This CDR3 region has 12 residues. The CDR3 nucleotides read TGTGCCATCAGTGGACAGGGTAGGACCCAGTACTTC. Its translation is CAISGQGRTQYF.